The rows below give T cell receptor beta chains drawn from one sample of a study of T cells in localized non-small cell lung cancer. Generated by immunoSEQ multiplex PCR, the TCRdb table keeps only in-frame clones and is missing some. This table has 55,000 or so clones, around 80% appearing once. The sample here was PBMCs, taken before any cancer treatment. The receptors derive from a woman aged 40-75 years with stage II lung adenocarcinoma. The CDR3 runs from the conserved cysteine through the conserved F or W. The D gene is left open where the match is weak. Clone size, where shown, is once, few, many, or a class for clones that have expanded.

clone_size	d_call	v_call	cdr3_length	j_call	cdr3_nt	cdr3_aa
NA	NA	TRBV7-9	18	TRBJ2-5	TGTGCCAGCAGCCCTAGAAAATCTGCGGGGGCCCTTGGAGAGACCCAGTACTTC	CASSPRKSAGALGETQYF
NA	NA	TRBV28	15	TRBJ1-5	TGTGCCAGCAGAGGCGCCACGGGGAACAATCAGCCCCAGCATTTT	CASRGATGNNQPQHF
NA	NA	TRBV7-3	13	TRBJ1-1	TGTGCCAGCAGCTTATCAGACGGTGCTGAAGCTTTCTTT	CASSLSDGAEAFF
NA	TRBD1	TRBV7-2	17	TRBJ2-2	TGTGCTTGGGGGCAGGGGGTACTCCCGGCGGGCACCGGGGAGCTGTTTTTT	CAWGQGVLPAGTGELFF
NA	TRBD1	TRBV4-1	14	TRBJ2-5	TGCGCCAGCAGCCAACAGGACAGGGCCGAGACCCAGTACTTC	CASSQQDRAETQYF
once	TRBD1	TRBV7-2	15	TRBJ2-1	TGTGCCAGCAGCTTGACAGGGGAAGGTTTCAATGAGCAGTTCTTC	CASSLTGEGFNEQFF
NA	TRBD1	TRBV27	15	TRBJ1-3	TGTGCCAGCAGTCTTACAGGGGGTAGTGGAAACACCATATATTTT	CASSLTGGSGNTIYF
NA	NA	TRBV27	13	TRBJ1-3	TGTGCCAGCAGGAGACTTTCTGGAAACACCATATATTTT	CASRRLSGNTIYF
NA	TRBD1	TRBV11-3	15	TRBJ2-6	TGTGCCAGCAGCGGGCAGGGGGCTGGGGCCAACGTCCTGACTTTC	CASSGQGAGANVLTF
few	NA	TRBV5-1	15	TRBJ2-1	TGCGCCAGCAGCTTCGGCGATTCCTCCTACAATGAGCAGTTCTTC	CASSFGDSSYNEQFF
NA	TRBD2	TRBV7-7	14	TRBJ2-5	TGTGCTAGCAGCCGAGCGGGGGGGCAAGAGACCCAGTACTTC	CASSRAGGQETQYF
NA	TRBD2	TRBV4-2	16	TRBJ2-7	TGTGCCAGCAGGCCCGCCGAGGCTAGCGGGGCCTACGAGCAGTACTTC	CASRPAEASGAYEQYF
NA	NA	TRBV7-2	14	TRBJ1-6	TGTGCCAGCAGCCAGGGACTTCTGAATTCACCCCTCCACTTT	CASSQGLLNSPLHF
NA	TRBD2	TRBV6-5	15	TRBJ2-1	TGTGCCAGCAGCGTTAAAGCGGGGGGATACAATGAGCAGTTCTTC	CASSVKAGGYNEQFF